The 9 T cell receptor beta chains below all came from one sample that was sequenced in a study of shared clonotypes between healthy human individuals. Profiling relied on immunoSEQ multiplex PCR, and the TCRdb table lists in-frame clones only, not all of them. The sample consists of more than 850,000 clones, about 80% of them appearing once. The material sequenced was memory CD4+ T cells from PBMCs. The subset: CD45RA-negative fraction. All receptors derive from a man between 18 and 29 years old in good health. Some clones in this sample may be carry-over from other donors' samples.

This chain joins TRBV7-9 and TRBJ1-1; D is unclear. V dropped 3 bases and J dropped 0 bases, with 8 bases sitting between them. Germline V CDR1 and CDR2: SEHNR, FQNEAQ (reference sequence). There are 14 residues in the CDR3. This CDR3 is CASSFEGLNTEAFF. CDR3 nucleotide sequence: TGTGCCAGCAGCTTTGAGGGTCTGAACACTGAAGCTTTCTTT.

The rearrangement uses TRBV5-4 and TRBJ2-7; 7 nucleotides match TRBD1. This CDR3 has 15 residues. Trimming cost V 0 bases and J 1 base; bases outside gene matches: 4. Germline V gene sequence: CDR1 SGHNT, CDR2 YYREEE (reference sequence). CDR3 sequence (DNA): TGTGCCAGCAGCTTGGGCCCGGGACAGTCCTACGAGCAGTACTTC. Translating it yields CASSLGPGQSYEQYF.

The gene calls are TRBV20-1 and TRBJ2-1; D call uncertain. V lost 8 bases to trimming and J lost 4 bases, with 9 bases between them. CDR3 length: 11 amino acids. The germline V gene encodes CDR1 DFQATT and CDR2 SNEGSKA (reference sequence). CDR3: CSTPDYNEQFF. CDR3 nucleotide sequence: TGCAGTACCCCGGATTACAATGAGCAGTTCTTC.

CDR3 DNA sequence: TGTGCCAGCAGCCCCTTCAGCAATCAGCCCCAGCATTTT. Translating gives CASSPFSNQPQHF. V usage is TRBV27 and J usage is TRBJ1-5; D unclear. There are 13 residues in the CDR3. Trimming took 6 bases from V and 1 from J, leaving 7 bases between them. Germline assignment: CDR1 MNHEY and CDR2 SMNVEV (reference sequence).

Points on this clone: This sequence is one base from a far larger clone and is likely a read error. Other nucleotide sequences from this sample produce the same CDR3. The gene calls are TRBV7-7 and TRBJ1-1; tentative D call: TRBD1 (5 bases). Germline lookup yields CDR1 SSHAT and CDR2 FNYEAQ (reference sequence). The CDR3 covers 13 residues. CDR3 residues: CASSSQVNTEAFF. CDR3 DNA sequence: TGTGCCAGTAGCTCACAGGTAAACACTGAAGCTTTCTTT.

A few counts support this clone. This chain connects TRBV5-1 to TRBJ2-1; unclear D gene. Germline CDR1 reads SGHRS; CDR2 reads YFSETQ. The CDR3 is 14 amino acids. The V end lost 1 base, the J end lost 11 bases, and 16 bases lay between the germline ends. The CDR3 DNA follows: TGCGCCAGCAGCTTGATAGCTACCTCCCCCAAGCAGTTCTTC. This translates into CASSLIATSPKQFF.

The chain carries TRBV2 and TRBJ2-7, with D possibly matching TRBD1 (6 bases). Trimming left V 8 bases short and J 3 bases short, with 14 bases between. This CDR3 comprises 13 residues. Per the germline V gene, CDR1 is SNHLY and CDR2 is FYNNEI. CDR3 bases: TGTGCCAGCGCACGACAGGTGGGCTACGAGCAGTACTTC. Translating gives CASARQVGYEQYF.

The chain combines TRBV27 with TRBJ2-5, with TRBD1 matching over 7 bases. Germline CDR1 reads MNHEY; CDR2 reads SMNVEV (reference sequence). The J segment lost 3 bases and the V segment lost 1 base, leaving 5 bases of the junction unmatched. This CDR3 region has 15 residues. The DNA for the CDR3 is TGTGCCAGCAGTTTATACTCAGGGGGAGAAGAGACCCAGTACTTC. As protein: CASSLYSGGEETQYF.

This clone occurred many times. The chain recombines TRBV1 with TRBJ2-7; the listed D gene, TRBD2, was not tested against the DNA. TRBV1 is a known pseudogene. The CDR3 is 17 residues long. CDR3 bases: TGCACCAGCAGCCCCGTATATCGGTGGGAGAACTCCTACGAGCAGTACTTC. Translating it yields CTSSPVYRWENSYEQYF.